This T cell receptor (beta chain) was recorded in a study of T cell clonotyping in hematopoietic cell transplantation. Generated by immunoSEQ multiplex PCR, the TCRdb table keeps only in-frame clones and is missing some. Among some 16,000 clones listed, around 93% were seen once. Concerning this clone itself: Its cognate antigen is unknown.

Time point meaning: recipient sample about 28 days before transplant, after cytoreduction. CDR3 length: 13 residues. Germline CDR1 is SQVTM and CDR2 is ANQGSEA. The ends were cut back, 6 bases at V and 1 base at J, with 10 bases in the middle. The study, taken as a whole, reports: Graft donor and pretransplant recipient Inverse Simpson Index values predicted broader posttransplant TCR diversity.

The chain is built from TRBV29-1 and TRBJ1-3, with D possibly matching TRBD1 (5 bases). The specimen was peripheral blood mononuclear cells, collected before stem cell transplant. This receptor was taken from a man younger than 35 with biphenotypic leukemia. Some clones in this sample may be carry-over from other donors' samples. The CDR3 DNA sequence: TGCAGCGTCGGCGGGACGTCTGGAAACACCATATATTTT. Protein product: CSVGGTSGNTIYF.